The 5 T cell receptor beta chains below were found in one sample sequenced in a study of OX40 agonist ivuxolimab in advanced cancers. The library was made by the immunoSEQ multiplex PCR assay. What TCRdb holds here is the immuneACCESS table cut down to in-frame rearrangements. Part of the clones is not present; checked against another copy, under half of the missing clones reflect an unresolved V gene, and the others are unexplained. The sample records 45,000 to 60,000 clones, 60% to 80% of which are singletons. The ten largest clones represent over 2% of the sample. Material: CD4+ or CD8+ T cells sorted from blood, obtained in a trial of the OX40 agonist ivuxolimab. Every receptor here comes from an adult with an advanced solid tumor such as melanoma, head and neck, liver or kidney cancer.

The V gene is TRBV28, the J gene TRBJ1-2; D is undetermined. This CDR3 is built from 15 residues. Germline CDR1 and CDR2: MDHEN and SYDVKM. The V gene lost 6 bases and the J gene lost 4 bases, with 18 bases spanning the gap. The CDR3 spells CASSTSGMWSYGYTF. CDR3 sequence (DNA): TGTGCCAGCAGCACATCAGGAATGTGGAGCTATGGCTACACCTTC.

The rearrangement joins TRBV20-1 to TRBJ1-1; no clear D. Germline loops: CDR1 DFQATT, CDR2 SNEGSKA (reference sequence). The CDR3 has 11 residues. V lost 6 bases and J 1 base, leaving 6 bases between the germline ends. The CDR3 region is CSAGRNTEAFF. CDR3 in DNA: TGCAGTGCCGGTAGGAACACTGAAGCTTTCTTT.

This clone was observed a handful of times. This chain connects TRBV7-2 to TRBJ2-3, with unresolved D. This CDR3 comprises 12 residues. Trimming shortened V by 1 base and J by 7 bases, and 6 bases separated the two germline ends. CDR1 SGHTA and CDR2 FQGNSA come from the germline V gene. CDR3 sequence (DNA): TGTGCCAGCAGCTTAGACGCCTATACGCAGTATTTT. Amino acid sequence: CASSLDAYTQYF.

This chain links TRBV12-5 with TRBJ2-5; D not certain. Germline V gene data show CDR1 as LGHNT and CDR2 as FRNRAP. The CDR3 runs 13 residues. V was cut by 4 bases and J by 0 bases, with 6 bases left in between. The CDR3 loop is CASGSGYQETQYF. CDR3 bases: TGTGCTAGTGGTTCAGGTTACCAAGAGACCCAGTACTTC.

The DNA for the CDR3 is TGCAGTGCTAGAGATGCTAGACGGCAGTTCTTC. It is translated as CSARDARRQFF. This rearrangement joins TRBV20-1 to TRBJ2-1; D not certain. The V gene's germline CDR1 is DFQATT and CDR2 SNEGSKA (reference sequence). The CDR3 is 11 residues long. V was trimmed by 0 bases and J by 12 bases, leaving 9 bases between them.